The rows below give T cell receptor beta chains drawn from one sample of a study of cytomegalovirus exposure and HLA in healthy donors. Clones were sequenced by immunoSEQ multiplex PCR, and TCRdb holds only the in-frame ones, with some missing. Seen in this sample are roughly 220,000 clones; the ten most common clones hold over 0.95%. Sequences were obtained from PBMCs. Source of these receptors: a girl aged 2-10 years in good health and CMV-seropositive. Both conserved end residues are part of each CDR3. Fields, in order: J gene, V gene, CDR3 protein.

TRBJ2-2 TRBV7-9 CAGHGTVHPNTGELFF
TRBJ2-7 TRBV30 CAWSRSQGGSYEQYF
TRBJ2-7 TRBV6-1 CASRQSYEQYF
NA TRBV11-1 CASRRGESYEQYF
TRBJ1-1 TRBV6-5 CASSYEQEATEAFF
TRBJ1-5 TRBV28 CASSPDRQNQPQHF
TRBJ2-7 TRBV5-5 CASSLNNLYEQYF
TRBJ1-2 TRBV6-1 CASSEDADIYGYTF
TRBJ1-1 TRBV5-1 CASSLAGGAEAFF
TRBJ2-7 TRBV28 CASGEPAGVSREQYF
TRBJ1-5 TRBV19 CASRGAEGAPSGQPQHF
TRBJ1-1 TRBV7-9 CASSPGRPNTEAFF
TRBJ2-4 TRBV27 CASSLSSQGNIQYF
TRBJ2-3 TRBV19 CASSPGLAVYTDTQYF
TRBJ2-1 TRBV7-9 CASSATSGRADEQFF
TRBJ2-6 TRBV19 CASSRRALQANVLTF
TRBJ1-5 TRBV7-9 CASSFGQYSNQPQHF
TRBJ2-7 TRBV19 CASSPRADRVSGEQYF
TRBJ2-3 TRBV2 CASSEGGGTDTQYF
TRBJ2-3 TRBV2 CASSATSGRTDTQYF
TRBJ2-7 TRBV6-6 CASSLTGWYEQYF
TRBJ2-1 TRBV29-1 CSVREGAYNEQFF
TRBJ1-1 TRBV5-4 CASSGVGQLRTGNTEAFF
TRBJ1-2 TRBV28 CASSRADSTNYGYTF
TRBJ1-4 TRBV27 CASRLQGAGEKLFF
TRBJ2-7 TRBV15 CATSAGKSGGSYEQYF
NA TRBV27 CASSLSLAGGKPYEQYF
TRBJ2-1 TRBV28 CASLGKGGRSYNEQFF
TRBJ1-2 TRBV28 CASSLAQGNYGYTF
NA TRBV5-4 CASSPRAGDRYEQYF
TRBJ1-2 TRBV6-5 CASSKGTGDYGYTF
TRBJ1-4 TRBV27 CASSLVSPNEKLFF
TRBJ2-7 TRBV19 CASSIVGTSGNEQYF
TRBJ1-2 TRBV19 CASSIARGYGYTF
TRBJ2-3 TRBV9 CASGRERTDTQYF
TRBJ2-7 TRBV28 CASSWETSGGVSYEQYF
TRBJ1-5 TRBV30 CAWSGTADQPQHF
TRBJ2-7 TRBV5-1 CASTPGTSRYEQYF
TRBJ2-3 TRBV16 CASSQTRYSTDTQYF
TRBJ2-5 TRBV10-3 CAISESGAFETQYF